These 27 T cell receptor beta chains were sequenced from one sample in a study of T cells in women clearing cervical HPV infection. Profiled with immunoSEQ multiplex PCR; TCRdb holds only in-frame clones, not every one. The sample data list nearly 20,000 clones. The sequencing input was blood buffy coat. The receptors originated from a woman between 18 and 70 years old with a cervical HPV16 infection that either progressed to CIN3+ or cleared (not recorded which).

Comment on this clone: The CDR3 goes on 3 residues after the read ends, and that part is filled in from the germline J gene. The rearrangement joins TRBV10-2 to TRBJ1-2; possibly TRBD1 for D (6 bases). Germline CDR1 is WSHSY and CDR2 is SAAADI. CDR3 length: 13 residues. V lost 6 bases and J 5 bases, leaving 13 bases between the germline ends. The DNA read from the CDR3 is TGCGCCAGCAGAGGGCCTACAGGGTATGGC. Translating it yields CASRGPTGYG. The full CDR3 protein reads CASRGPTGYGYTF.

Concerning this clone: The sequenced fragment ends 3 residues before the CDR3 boundary, so the rest is inferred from the germline J gene. The rearrangement uses TRBV30 and TRBJ2-7, with a possible D match to TRBD2 (6 bases). V was shortened by 1 base and J by 4 bases, with 14 bases between the two germline ends. The CDR3 consists of 14 residues. Germline CDR1 reads GTSNPN; CDR2 reads SVGIG (reference sequence). The CDR3 region is CAWSGGTFFYEQYF. The sequenced CDR3 bases are TGTGCCTGGAGTGGTGGGACTTTCTTTTACGAG.

Concerning this clone: The DNA ends 3 residues before the CDR3 does, and the rest of the CDR3 is filled in from the germline J gene. This chain joins TRBV18 and TRBJ1-4; the match to TRBD1 covers 7 bases. Germline V gene sequence: CDR1 KGHSH, CDR2 LQKENI. CDR3 length equals 14 residues. With V trimmed by 2 bases and J by 3 bases, 0 bases remained unmatched. The CDR3 DNA, read in part, is TGTGCCAGCTCACCAACAGGGGCTAATGAAAAA. Protein sequence: CASSPTGANEK. The entire CDR3 protein reads CASSPTGANEKLFF.

Notes on this clone: The junction shows a germline mismatch at one end, possibly a read error. The read falls 3 residues short of the CDR3 end, and the missing part is taken from the germline J gene. The V and J genes are TRBV6-1 and TRBJ1-5; 7 nucleotides line up with TRBD1. This CDR3 is 15 amino acids long. CDR1 and CDR2 (germline): MNHNS, SASEGT. This CDR3 reads CASREGGPSNQPQHF. The sequenced CDR3 bases are TGTGCCAGCAGGGAAGGGGGCCCTAGCAATCAGCCC.

Of note for this clone: The read terminates 3 residues before the CDR3 end, so the remaining end is supplied by the germline J gene. The chain couples TRBV7-9 to TRBJ2-1; tentative D call: TRBD1 (6 bases). Per the germline V gene, CDR1 is SEHNR and CDR2 is FQNEAQ (reference sequence). Trimming took off 7 bases at V and 0 bases at J, with 13 bases between the two ends. CDR3 length: 15 residues. The CDR3 loop is CASISTGPSYNEQFF. The sequenced CDR3 bases are TGTGCCAGCATCTCGACAGGACCCTCCTACAATGAG.

With regard to this clone: Coverage ceases 3 residues before the CDR3 finishes, and the germline J gene fills in the end. This chain joins TRBV4-2 and TRBJ2-4; 7 bases align to TRBD2. CDR3 size: 16 residues. The V and J ends lost 4 bases and 2 bases, in that order; junction bases with no gene match: 8. Germline CDR1 reads LGHNA; CDR2 reads YNFKEQ. The DNA read from the CDR3 is TGTGCCAGCAGCCCCTCCGTGGGGGGGTCCAAAAACATT. Translated: CASSPSVGGSKNI. The CDR3, in full, reads CASSPSVGGSKNIQYF.

The CDR3 bases that were read are TGTGCCAGCCATACTACACCCGCGGGGGGTTCGAACACCGGGGAG. Residues: CASHTTPAGGSNTGE. The complete CDR3 reads CASHTTPAGGSNTGELFF. The chain couples TRBV18 to TRBJ2-2; 8 bases fit TRBD2. The read halts 3 residues ahead of the CDR3 end, with the missing end drawn from the germline J gene. The CDR3 has 18 residues. J lost 0 bases, V lost 8 bases, and 14 bases had no gene match. Looked up from germline, CDR1 is KGHSH and CDR2 is LQKENI.

With respect to this clone: Read coverage stops 3 residues before the CDR3 terminus; the germline J gene supplies the remainder. The chain carries TRBV12-3 or TRBV12-4 and TRBJ2-1; TRBD2 aligns across 16 bases. V dropped 6 bases and J dropped 7; count of bases not matched to a gene: 6. CDR3 size: 16 residues. The part of the CDR3 DNA that was read is TGTGCCAGCAGGCTGGGACTAGCGGGGGGGAAGAATGAG. Encoded protein: CASRLGLAGGKNE. Given in full, the CDR3 is CASRLGLAGGKNEQFF.

In the case of this clone: Read coverage stops 3 residues before the CDR3 terminus; the germline J gene supplies the remainder. The chain links TRBV28 to TRBJ2-1; the match to TRBD1 covers 10 bases. The CDR3 spans 16 residues. With V trimmed by 6 bases and J by 3 bases, 8 bases remained unmatched. Germline V gives CDR1 MDHEN, CDR2 SYDVKM. CDR3 sequence reads: CASSPPGTGVYNEQFF. CDR3 bases read: TGTGCCAGCAGCCCCCCCGGGACAGGGGTCTACAATGAG.

To note about this clone: The read halts 3 residues ahead of the CDR3 end, with the missing end drawn from the germline J gene. The chain employs TRBV12-3 or TRBV12-4 and TRBJ2-1; either TRBD1 or TRBD2 may supply D (5 bases each). This CDR3 contains 15 residues. V dropped 0 bases and J dropped 6 bases, with 12 bases sitting between them. CDR3 DNA (partial): TGTGCCAGCAGTTTAGCGCTTGAGGGGCGCAATGAG. Translation: CASSLALEGRNE. The CDR3 as a whole reads CASSLALEGRNEQFF.

For this clone: The read falls 3 residues short of the CDR3 end, and the missing part is taken from the germline J gene. This chain joins TRBV12-3 or TRBV12-4 and TRBJ1-1, with D perhaps matching TRBD1 (6 bases). Trimming took 5 bases from V and 7 from J, leaving 11 bases between them. The length of the CDR3 is 12 residues. The CDR3 spells CASSLQGIEAFF. Incomplete CDR3 DNA: TGTGCCAGCAGTCTTCAGGGGATTGAA.

Comments on this clone: With the read ending 3 residues before the CDR3 end, the germline J gene is used to fill in that end. The rearrangement joins TRBV19 to TRBJ1-4; maybe TRBD1 (6 bases). V lost 3 bases and J 5 bases, leaving 10 bases between the germline ends. The CDR3 is made up of 14 amino acids. Germline V gives CDR1 LNHDA, CDR2 SQIVND (reference sequence). The covered CDR3 bases are TGTGCCAGTAGTATCGGGGGGCGGAATGAAAAA. This codes for CASSIGGRNEK. In full, the CDR3 reads CASSIGGRNEKLFF.

As concerns this clone: Read data end 3 residues before the CDR3 end; the end is taken from the germline J gene. The J gene is TRBJ1-4, the V gene TRBV20-1, with D possibly being TRBD1 (5 bases). CDR1 is DFQATT and CDR2 is SNEGSKA in the germline V gene (reference sequence). V was shortened by 4 bases and J by 7 bases, with 22 bases between the two germline ends. The CDR3 loop spans 16 amino acids. The CDR3 region is CSATSSAGGWSEKLFF. CDR3 DNA (partial): TGCAGTGCTACCTCAAGTGCGGGGGGGTGGAGTGAAAAA.

Points on this clone: The CDR3 goes on 3 residues after the read ends, and that part is filled in from the germline J gene. V is TRBV19 and J is TRBJ1-5; D ambiguous. V was shortened by 6 bases and J by 1 base, with 7 bases between the two germline ends. The germline gives CDR1 LNHDA, CDR2 SQIVND (reference sequence). The length of the CDR3 is 13 residues. The CDR3 protein is CASRLQSNQPQHF. The part of the CDR3 DNA that was read is TGTGCCAGTAGGTTACAGAGCAATCAGCCC. Using reference TRBV19 and TRBJ1-5 for the parts outside the CDR3, the full variable domain is DGGITQSPKYLFRKEGQNVTLSCEQNLNHDAMYWYRQDPGQGLRLIYYSQIVNDFQKGDIAEGYSVSREKKESFPLTVTSAQKNPTAFYLCASRLQSNQPQHFGDGTRLSIL.

Details on this clone: Sequencing ends 3 residues short of the CDR3 end; the germline J gene provides the rest. The J gene is TRBJ2-5, the V gene TRBV7-9, with D tentatively TRBD1 (6 bases). The V gene lost 5 bases and the J gene lost 5 bases, with 9 bases spanning the gap. This CDR3 is 12 amino acids long. Germline V gives CDR1 SEHNR, CDR2 FQNEAQ (reference sequence). The sequenced part of the CDR3 DNA is TGTGCCAGCAGCGCCCAGGGGGAGACC. Amino acid sequence: CASSAQGET. The entire CDR3 reads CASSAQGETQYF.

Note on this clone: The sequence runs out 3 residues before the end of the CDR3; the remainder is reconstructed from the germline J gene. The chain joins TRBV29-1 to TRBJ2-2; the match to TRBD1 covers 8 bases. Trimming at V came to 3 bases and at J to 6 bases, leaving 3 bases not matched to a gene. CDR3 size: 13 residues. Germline assignment: CDR1 SQVTM and CDR2 ANQGSEA. CDR3 DNA (partial): TGCAGCGTTGAGTCACAGGGGGCCGGGGAG. This gives the protein CSVESQGAGE. The whole CDR3 sequence reads CSVESQGAGELFF.

The sequenced part of the CDR3 DNA is TGCAGTGCTAGACCACTAGCGGGGCGTAGCACAGATACG. Translation: CSARPLAGRSTDT. The CDR3 in its entirety is CSARPLAGRSTDTQYF. The chain employs TRBV20-1 and TRBJ2-3; 10 nucleotides line up with TRBD2. The read comes to an end 3 residues before the CDR3 does, leaving the germline J gene to fill in the end. The CDR3 extends over 16 amino acids. CDR1 and CDR2 (germline): DFQATT, SNEGSKA (reference sequence). J was trimmed by 0 bases and V by 2 bases; bases with no gene match: 5.

This clone registers medium-sized by frequency. The observed sequence ends 3 residues before the CDR3 terminus, with the missing tail filled in from the germline J gene. The chain employs TRBV18 and TRBJ1-4, with 7 bases fitting TRBD1. Germline trimming cut 2 bases from V and 7 bases from J; bases unmatched to any gene: 4. The germline V gene has CDR1 KGHSH and CDR2 LQKENI. The CDR3 covers 14 residues. CDR3 region: CASSPRQGFEKLFF. CDR3 bases read: TGTGCCAGCTCACCAAGACAGGGATTTGAAAAA.

Comments on this clone: The read is 3 residues too short to cover the CDR3 end, so that end is filled in from the germline J gene. The V gene is TRBV2, the J gene TRBJ2-5, with D possibly TRBD1 on 6 matching bases. Per the germline V gene, CDR1 is SNHLY and CDR2 is FYNNEI. Deletions cut 8 bases from V and 1 base from J, with 8 bases between. There are 12 residues in the CDR3. The part of the CDR3 DNA that was read is TGTGCCAGCGGACAGACCCAAGAGACC. It encodes CASGQTQET. The whole CDR3 sequence is CASGQTQETQYF. Drawing the rest from reference TRBV2 and TRBJ2-5, the complete variable domain is EPEVTQTPSHQVTQMGQEVILRCVPISNHLYFYWYRQILGQKVEFLVSFYNNEISEKSEIFDDQFSVERPDGSNFTLKIRSTKLEDSAMYFCASGQTQETQYFGPGTRLLVL.

On this clone itself: The read finishes 3 residues shy of the CDR3 end, and the germline J gene is used to complete it. V usage is TRBV7-8 and J usage is TRBJ2-7, with 9 bases matching TRBD1. Trimming cost V 4 bases and J 2 bases; bases outside gene matches: 3. This CDR3 region has 14 residues. Germline values: CDR1 SGHVS, CDR2 FQNEAQ. Here the CDR3 reads CASSSGQGAYEQYF. CDR3 DNA (partial): TGTGCCAGCAGCTCGGGACAGGGAGCCTACGAG.

A remark on this clone: From the germline J gene comes the end of the CDR3, since the read stops 3 residues before it. J is TRBJ1-1 and V is TRBV2; a weak D match, TRBD1 (6 bases). CDR1 and CDR2 from the germline V gene are SNHLY and FYNNEI. This CDR3 is 14 amino acids long. Trimming cost V 2 bases and J 4 bases, with 11 bases left between them. CDR3 sequence reads: CASSERGGSTEAFF. The sequenced CDR3 bases are TGTGCCAGCAGTGAAAGGGGGGGCAGCACTGAA.

On this clone itself: With the read ending 3 residues before the CDR3 end, the germline J gene is used to fill in that end. This chain uses TRBV7-3 with TRBJ2-3; 8 nucleotides align to TRBD1. Trimming removed 3 bases from V and 2 bases from J; junction bases left unmatched: 13. Per germline, CDR1 SGHTA and CDR2 FQGTGA. The CDR3 has 18 residues. CDR3 protein: CASSFRGLGEPPTDTQYF. Incomplete CDR3 DNA: TGTGCCAGCAGCTTCAGGGGGCTAGGTGAACCCCCCACAGATACG.

About this clone itself: The read terminates 3 residues before the CDR3 end, so the remaining end is supplied by the germline J gene. The chain links TRBV18 to TRBJ2-7, with D possibly matching TRBD2 (7 bases). CDR3 length equals 16 residues. Germline lookup yields CDR1 KGHSH and CDR2 LQKENI. V gave up 3 bases and J gave up 0 bases, with 15 bases separating them. The covered CDR3 bases are TGTGCCAGCTCACCGATCACGAGGGGGGGCTCCTACGAG. Translation gives CASSPITRGGSYE. From start to end, the CDR3 is CASSPITRGGSYEQYF.

Comments on this clone: Coverage ceases 3 residues before the CDR3 finishes, and the germline J gene fills in the end. The V and J genes are TRBV7-6 and TRBJ1-1; the match to TRBD1 covers 11 bases. The germline CDR1 and CDR2 sequences are SGHVS and FNYEAQ. V trimming: 1 base; J trimming: 0 bases; junction bases outside the gene matches: 4. The CDR3 runs 17 residues. The CDR3 here is CASSLEGQGVLNTEAFF. The CDR3 DNA, read in part, is TGTGCCAGCAGCTTAGAGGGACAGGGGGTTCTGAACACTGAA.

As concerns this clone: The sequence runs out 3 residues before the end of the CDR3; the remainder is reconstructed from the germline J gene. The J gene is TRBJ2-3, the V gene TRBV5-1; no reliable D call. The CDR3 sequence is 15 residues long. CDR1 and CDR2 (germline): SGHRS, YFSETQ. Deletions cut 0 bases from V and 0 bases from J, with 8 bases between. The sequenced part of the CDR3 DNA is TGCGCCAGCAGCTTGGTTGGCTTAAGCACAGATACG. Translated, it gives CASSLVGLSTDT. Given in full, the CDR3 is CASSLVGLSTDTQYF.

To note about this clone: The CDR3 end falls 3 residues outside the read, so it is completed with the germline J gene. V gene TRBV7-9 combines with J gene TRBJ1-1; D not certain. With 5 bases removed from V and 3 bases from J, the gap between germline ends came to 16 bases. This CDR3 has 15 amino acids. The germline V gene has CDR1 SEHNR and CDR2 FQNEAQ (reference sequence). The CDR3 region is CASSPRAAGDTEAFF. Partial CDR3 DNA: TGTGCCAGCAGCCCCCGGGCGGCGGGTGACACTGAA.

On this clone: With the read ending 3 residues before the CDR3 end, the germline J gene is used to fill in that end. The V and J genes are TRBV7-9 and TRBJ1-4; 7 bases match TRBD1. V gave up 5 bases and J gave up 7 bases; unmatched junction bases: 10. CDR1 is SEHNR, CDR2 FQNEAQ, per germline (reference sequence). The CDR3 consists of 15 residues. CDR3 bases read: TGTGCCAGCAGCAGTACAGGGGAGTTAAGTGAAAAA. Translation: CASSSTGELSEK. The full CDR3 sequence reads CASSSTGELSEKLFF.